The clone carrying this TCR beta chain was picked up a small number of times. Its antigen is not identified. Its ends do not fully match the called genes, so a read error is possible. The data belong to a study of T cell repertoires in cytomegalovirus infection. About the study: Recently identified HLA-C-restricted and well-studied HLA-B-restricted CMV epitopes were used. Public TCR beta signatures provided an indication of both CMV infection and a matching HLA type. General observations from the study: Dominant in the ex vivo response were TCR beta clonotypes restricted by HLA-C and specific for CMV.

Germline CDR1 reads SGHVS; CDR2 reads FNYEAQ. The CDR3 is made up of 14 amino acids. TCRdb reprocessed the reads via MiXCR and lists one record per CDR3 protein. The table has fewer than 850,000 distinct CDR3 sequences, 25% to 30% seen once. This specimen was cultured CD8+ T cells from PBMCs, taken from culture after CMV antigen stimulation. This TCR was sampled from a human donor in good health (CMV status not recorded). Some clones in this sample may be carry-over from other donors' samples. The chain employs TRBV7-6 and TRBJ2-5, with TRBD1 matching 7 bases. For the CDR3, the DNA is TGTGCTAGCAGCTTGCACAGGGGAATTGAGACCCAGTACTTC. Translating it yields CASSLHRGIETQYF. Drawing the rest from reference TRBV7-6 and TRBJ2-5, the complete variable domain is GAGVSQSPRYKVTKRGQDVALRCDPISGHVSLYWYRQALGQGPEFLTYFNYEAQQDKSGLPNDRFSAERPEGSISTLTIQRTEQRDSAMYRCASSLHRGIETQYFGPGTRLLVL.